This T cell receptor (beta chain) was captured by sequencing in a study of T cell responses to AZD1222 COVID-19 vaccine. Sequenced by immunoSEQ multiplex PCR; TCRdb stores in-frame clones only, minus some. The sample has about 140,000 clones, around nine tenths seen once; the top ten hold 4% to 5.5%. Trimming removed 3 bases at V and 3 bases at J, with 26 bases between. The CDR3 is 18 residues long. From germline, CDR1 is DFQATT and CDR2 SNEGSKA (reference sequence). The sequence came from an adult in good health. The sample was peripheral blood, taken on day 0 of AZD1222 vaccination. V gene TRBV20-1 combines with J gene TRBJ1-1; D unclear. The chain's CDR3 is CSASRKEAGRLGYTEAFF. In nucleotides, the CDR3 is TGCAGTGCTAGTCGTAAAGAGGCGGGCCGACTGGGATACACTGAAGCTTTCTTT.